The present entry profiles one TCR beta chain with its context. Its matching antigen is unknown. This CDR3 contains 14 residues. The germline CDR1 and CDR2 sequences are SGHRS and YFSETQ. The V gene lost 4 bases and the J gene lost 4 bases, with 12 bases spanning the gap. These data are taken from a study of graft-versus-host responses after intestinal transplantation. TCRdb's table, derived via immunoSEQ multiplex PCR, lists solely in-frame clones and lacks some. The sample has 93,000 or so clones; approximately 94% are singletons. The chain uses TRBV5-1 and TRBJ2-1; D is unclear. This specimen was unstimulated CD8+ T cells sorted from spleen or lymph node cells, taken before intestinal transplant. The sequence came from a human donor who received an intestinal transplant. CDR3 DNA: TGCGCCAGCAGCCAGAAGGGTGGATACAATGAGCAGTTCTTC. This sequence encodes CASSQKGGYNEQFF.